The T cell receptor (beta chain) described here comes from a study of OX40 agonist ivuxolimab in advanced cancers. Worth noting for this clone: Antigen: not known.

The protocol was immunoSEQ multiplex PCR, while the TCRdb copy is restricted to in-frame clones and leaves out a portion. The table shows about 66,000 clones, with around 90% occurring only once. The study, taken as a whole, reports: Low normalized T-cell clonal expansion also characterized some of the nonresponders.

This CDR3 region has 13 residues. V gave up 0 bases and J gave up 7 bases, with 9 bases separating them. Per germline, CDR1 SGHDN and CDR2 FVKESK. Researchers took blood at baseline, on cycle 4 day 1, and on cycle 7 day 1. Sequenced material: CD4+ or CD8+ T cells sorted from blood, taken in a trial of the OX40 agonist ivuxolimab. The V gene is TRBV14, the J gene TRBJ1-2, with a weak D call TRBD1 (6 bases). The receptor's source is an adult with an advanced solid tumor such as melanoma, head and neck, liver or kidney cancer. CDR3 nucleotides: TGTGCCAGCAGCCAAGAATGGGGGGCTGGCTACACCTTC. Amino acids: CASSQEWGAGYTF.